Described below is a single T cell receptor (beta chain) sequence and its context. Germline V lookup: CDR1 SGHRS, CDR2 YFSETQ. This CDR3 comprises 15 residues. The V and J ends lost 7 bases and 5 bases, in that order; junction bases with no gene match: 9. These data are taken from a study of blood T cell repertoires in COVID-19. In the study's own analysis: It was from reference gene primer amplification that nucleated cell counts were estimated. The method was immunoSEQ multiplex PCR; TCRdb's version includes in-frame clones alone and lacks a portion of them. V and J calls and clone size come straight from that table; D and trimming were deduced from the DNA. The sample records 140,000 or so clones, about 90% being singletons.

V gene TRBV5-1 combines with J gene TRBJ1-4, with 9 bases matching TRBD1. This clonotype was sampled from a man in his forties or fifties who had recovered from COVID-19. Material for sequencing was peripheral blood. DNA of the CDR3: TGCGCCAGCTCCGAGGACAGGGGAACGAATGAAAAACTGTTTTTT. The encoded protein is CASSEDRGTNEKLFF.